This TCR beta chain comes out of a study of cytomegalovirus exposure and HLA in healthy donors. Study findings and constraints: The study found most TCR sequences rare, yet found some public TCRs in many donors.

Trimming pared 6 bases from V and 7 bases from J, leaving 7 bases between. Germline assignment: CDR1 SGHNT and CDR2 YENEEA. The CDR3 covers 11 residues. Produced via immunoSEQ multiplex PCR; TCRdb's table is partial and in-frame only. The data contain 65,000 to 70,000 clones, around 90% of them singletons. In the case of this clone: Antigen unknown.

The genes are TRBV11-3 and TRBJ1-3; D call uncertain. The sample consisted of PBMCs. This receptor was taken from a man between 18 and 35 years old in good health and CMV-seronegative. CDR3 DNA sequence: TGTGCCAGCAGAGTCGGGAACACCATATATTTT. It yields the protein CASRVGNTIYF.